Below are 7 T cell receptor beta chains sequenced from a single sample in a study of radiation and T cells in renal cell carcinoma. The treatment was: treatment-naive control, cytoreductive nephrectomy. Clones were sequenced by immunoSEQ multiplex PCR, and TCRdb holds only the in-frame ones, with some missing. The profile shows over 15,000 clones, under 70% of them singletons. The source material was tumor tissue, sampled from a patient whose treatment was nephrectomy without radiotherapy. These receptor sequences come from a man aged 40-49 years with renal cell carcinoma.

This clone was detected a few times. The chain has TRBV4-2 and TRBJ2-7, with 11 bases that match TRBD1. The germline V gene encodes CDR1 LGHNA and CDR2 YNFKEQ. The V segment lost 1 base and the J segment 6 bases; nucleotides outside the gene matches: 5. CDR3 length: 15 amino acids. The CDR3 region has the DNA TGTGCCAGCAGCCAAGTTATGGGACAGGGGGGCGAGCAGTACTTC. Translating it yields CASSQVMGQGGEQYF.

This clone was recorded once. The CDR3 protein is CASSEVAEKLFF. As DNA, the CDR3 is TGTGCCAGTAGTGAAGTAGCAGAAAAACTGTTTTTT. V and J are TRBV19 and TRBJ1-4; no definite D call. V lost 5 bases, J lost 8 bases, and 9 bases lay in between. The germline gives CDR1 LNHDA, CDR2 SQIVND (reference sequence). This CDR3 is 12 amino acids long.

This clone was seen a handful of times. The rearrangement uses TRBV6-5 and TRBJ2-5; perhaps D is TRBD1 or TRBD2 (6 bases each). The CDR3 has 16 residues. Trimming removed 2 bases at V and 5 bases at J, with 18 bases between. CDR1 is MNHEY, CDR2 SVGAGI, per germline. CDR3 sequence (DNA): TGTGCCAGCAGTTACGGAGGAGGGGGAGCCCTGGAGACCCAGTACTTC. Its translation is CASSYGGGGALETQYF.

The chain carries TRBV29-1 and TRBJ2-7, with 10 bases matching TRBD1. CDR3 size: 13 residues. The ends lost 7 bases at V and 2 bases at J; junction bases unmatched: 5. Germline lookup yields CDR1 SQVTM and CDR2 ANQGSEA. The CDR3 loop reads CSALGQGAYEQYF. The CDR3 nucleotides are TGCAGCGCGCTCGGACAGGGGGCCTACGAGCAGTACTTC.

This sequence joins TRBV11-2 and TRBJ1-5; D is undetermined. CDR3 length equals 15 residues. The ends were cut back, 1 base at V and 0 bases at J, with 7 bases in the middle. Germline loops: CDR1 SGHAT, CDR2 FQNNGV. CDR3 sequence: CASSLGQNSNQPQHF. CDR3 nucleotides: TGTGCCAGCAGCTTAGGCCAGAATAGCAATCAGCCCCAGCATTTT.

This chain uses TRBV6-1 with TRBJ2-7, with D perhaps matching TRBD1 (6 bases). The CDR3 sequence is 14 residues long. CDR1 is MNHNS and CDR2 is SASEGT in the germline V gene. V was cut by 5 bases and J by 6 bases, with 17 bases left in between. DNA for the CDR3: TGTGCCAGCAGTTCCACAGGGTCTCGTCGCGAGCAGTACTTC. Its protein is CASSSTGSRREQYF.

This clone was detected only a few times. The rearrangement links TRBV5-1 to TRBJ1-1, with D possibly TRBD1 on 5 matching bases. The CDR3 covers 15 residues. Trimming pared 2 bases from V and 2 bases from J, leaving 13 bases between. The germline V gene has CDR1 SGHRS and CDR2 YFSETQ. For the CDR3, the DNA is TGCGCCAGCAGCTTAGGTAGGGGACCTAACACTGAAGCTTTCTTT. Translated, it gives CASSLGRGPNTEAFF. The full variable domain, with the rest looked up from reference TRBV5-1 and TRBJ1-1, is KAGVTQTPRYLIKTRGQQVTLSCSPISGHRSVSWYQQTPGQGLQFLFEYFSETQRNKGNFPGRFSGRQFSNSRSEMNVSTLELGDSALYLCASSLGRGPNTEAFFGQGTRLTVV.